This TCR beta chain is from a study of shared clonotypes between healthy human individuals. Overall study findings and caveats: Sequencing depth was a factor that was expected to affect clonotype sharing among donors.

Germline lookup yields CDR1 MDHEN and CDR2 SYDVKM. V shed 5 bases and J shed 1 base, with 8 bases lying between them. This CDR3 has 13 amino acids. Using immunoSEQ multiplex PCR, the repertoire was profiled, and TCRdb retains in-frame clones only, with some absent. The table lists about 610,000 clones, almost 97% of them singletons. For this clone: Its cognate antigen is unknown.

Each sample came from a Caucasian adult donor living in Nashville, Tennessee. This TCR was recovered from a woman aged 30 to 39 in good health. The J gene is TRBJ2-5, the V gene TRBV28, with D perhaps matching TRBD2 (5 bases). Source material: naive CD4+ T cells sorted from blood. The subset was: CD45RA+ positively selected. CDR3 sequence (DNA): TGTGCCAGCAGTCCCCGGGGCCAAGAGACCCAGTACTTC. Translating it yields CASSPRGQETQYF. The whole variable domain, remainder taken from reference TRBV28 and TRBJ2-5, is DVKVTQSSRYLVKRTGEKVFLECVQDMDHENMFWYRQDPGLGLRLIYFSYDVKMKEKGDIPEGYSVSREKKERFSLILESASTNQTSMYLCASSPRGQETQYFGPGTRLLVL.